This T cell receptor beta chain is drawn from a study of T cell repertoires in cytomegalovirus infection. At the level of the study: Epitope selection comprised recently identified HLA-C-restricted CMV epitopes and well-studied HLA-B-restricted CMV epitopes.

V gave up 3 bases and J gave up 1 base, with 10 bases separating them. This CDR3 spans 15 amino acids. Germline loops: CDR1 LNHDA, CDR2 SQIVND (reference sequence). Findings of the study overall: Public TCR beta family frequency separated CMV-and-HLA carriers, including in an independent cohort.

TCRdb reanalysed the reads using MiXCR and keeps one entry per CDR3 protein. The repertoire consists of roughly 310,000 distinct CDR3 sequences, with 25% to 35% occurring once and the leading ten covering around 19%. Regarding this clonotype: Its matching antigen is unknown.

The sequences come from cultured PBMCs, collected from culture after CMV antigen stimulation. The receptor's source is a human donor in good health (CMV status not recorded). Some clones in this sample may be carry-over from other donors' samples. The gene calls are TRBV19 and TRBJ2-1; D gene ambiguous. Here the CDR3 DNA reads TGTGCCAGTAGTATGGGCAGGTATTCCTACAATGAGCAGTTCTTC. Translated, it gives CASSMGRYSYNEQFF.